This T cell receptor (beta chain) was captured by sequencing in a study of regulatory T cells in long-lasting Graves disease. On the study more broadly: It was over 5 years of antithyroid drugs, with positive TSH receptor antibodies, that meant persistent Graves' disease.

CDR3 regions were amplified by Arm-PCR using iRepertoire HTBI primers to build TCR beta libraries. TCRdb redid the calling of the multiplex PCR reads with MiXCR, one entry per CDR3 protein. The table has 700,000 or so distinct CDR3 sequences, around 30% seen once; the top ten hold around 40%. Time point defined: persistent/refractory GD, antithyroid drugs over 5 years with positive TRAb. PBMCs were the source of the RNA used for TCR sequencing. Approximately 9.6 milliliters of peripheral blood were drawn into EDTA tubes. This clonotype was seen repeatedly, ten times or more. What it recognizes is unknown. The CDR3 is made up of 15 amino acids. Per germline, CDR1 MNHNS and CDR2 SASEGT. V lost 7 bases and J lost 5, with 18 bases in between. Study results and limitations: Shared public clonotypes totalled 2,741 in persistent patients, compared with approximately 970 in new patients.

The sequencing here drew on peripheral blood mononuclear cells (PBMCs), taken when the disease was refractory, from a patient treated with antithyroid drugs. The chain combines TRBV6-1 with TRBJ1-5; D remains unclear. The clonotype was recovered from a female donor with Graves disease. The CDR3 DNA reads TGTGCCAGCACCCAGCCCGGCGGAATCGATCAGCCCCAGCATTTT. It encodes CASTQPGGIDQPQHF.